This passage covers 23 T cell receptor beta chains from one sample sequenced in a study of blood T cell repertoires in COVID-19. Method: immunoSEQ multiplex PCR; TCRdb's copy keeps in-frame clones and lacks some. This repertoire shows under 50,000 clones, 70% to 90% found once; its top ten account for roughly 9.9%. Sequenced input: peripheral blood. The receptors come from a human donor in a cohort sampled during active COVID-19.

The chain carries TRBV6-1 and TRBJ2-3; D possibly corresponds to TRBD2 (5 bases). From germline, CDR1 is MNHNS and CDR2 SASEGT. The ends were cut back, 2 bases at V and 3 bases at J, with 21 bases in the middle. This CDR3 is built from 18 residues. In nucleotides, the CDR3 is TGTGCCAGCAGTGAAACTTGGGGAGCTCGGTTCACGACAGATACGCAGTATTTT. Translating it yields CASSETWGARFTTDTQYF.

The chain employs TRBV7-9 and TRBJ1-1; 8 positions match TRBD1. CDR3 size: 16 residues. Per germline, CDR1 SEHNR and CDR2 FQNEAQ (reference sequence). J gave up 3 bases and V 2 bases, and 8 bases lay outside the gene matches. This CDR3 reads CASSLSGGGYHTEAFF. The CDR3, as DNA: TGTGCCAGCAGCTTATCAGGGGGCGGGTATCACACTGAAGCTTTCTTT.

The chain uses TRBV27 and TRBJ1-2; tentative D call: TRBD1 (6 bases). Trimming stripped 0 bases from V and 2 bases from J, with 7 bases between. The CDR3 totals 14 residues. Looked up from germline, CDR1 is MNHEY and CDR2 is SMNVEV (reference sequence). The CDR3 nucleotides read TGTGCCAGCAGTTTATCAACAGGGAACTATGGCTACACCTTC. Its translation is CASSLSTGNYGYTF.

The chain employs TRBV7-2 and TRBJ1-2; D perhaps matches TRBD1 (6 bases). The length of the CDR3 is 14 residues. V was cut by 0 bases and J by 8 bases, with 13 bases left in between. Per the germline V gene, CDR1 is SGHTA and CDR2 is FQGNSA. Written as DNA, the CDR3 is TGTGCCAGCAGCTTAGCACAGGGAGCAGGAGGCTACACCTTC. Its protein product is CASSLAQGAGGYTF.

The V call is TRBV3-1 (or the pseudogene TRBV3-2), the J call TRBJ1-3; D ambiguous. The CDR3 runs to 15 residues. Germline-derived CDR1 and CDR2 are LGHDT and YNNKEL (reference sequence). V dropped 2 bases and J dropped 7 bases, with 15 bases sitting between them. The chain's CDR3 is CASSQSEVDSNTIYF. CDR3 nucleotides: TGTGCCAGCAGCCAATCAGAGGTGGATTCCAACACCATATATTTT.

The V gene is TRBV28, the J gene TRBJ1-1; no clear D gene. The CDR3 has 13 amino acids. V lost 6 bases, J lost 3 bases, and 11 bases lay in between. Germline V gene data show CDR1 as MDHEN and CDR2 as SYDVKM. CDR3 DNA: TGTGCCAGCAGCCCCTCAGACTACACTGAAGCTTTCTTT. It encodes CASSPSDYTEAFF.

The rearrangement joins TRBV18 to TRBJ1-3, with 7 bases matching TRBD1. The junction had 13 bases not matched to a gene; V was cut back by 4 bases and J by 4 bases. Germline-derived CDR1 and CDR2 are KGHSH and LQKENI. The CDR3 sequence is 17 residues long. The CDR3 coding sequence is TGTGCCAGCTCACACGACTACAGGGGATCCCTCGGAAACACCATATATTTT. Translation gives CASSHDYRGSLGNTIYF.

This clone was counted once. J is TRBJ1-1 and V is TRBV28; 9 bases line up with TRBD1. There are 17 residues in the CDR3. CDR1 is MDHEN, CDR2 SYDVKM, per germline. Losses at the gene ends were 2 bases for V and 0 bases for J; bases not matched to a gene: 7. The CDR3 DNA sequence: TGTGCCAGCAGTTTAATCGACGGGACAGGGCTGAACACTGAAGCTTTCTTT. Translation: CASSLIDGTGLNTEAFF.

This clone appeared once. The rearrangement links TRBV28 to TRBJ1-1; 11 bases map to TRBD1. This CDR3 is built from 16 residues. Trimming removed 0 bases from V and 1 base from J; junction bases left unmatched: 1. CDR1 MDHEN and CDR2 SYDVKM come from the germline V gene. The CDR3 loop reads CASSLWGQGGNTEAFF. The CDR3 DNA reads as TGTGCCAGCAGTTTATGGGGACAGGGGGGGAACACTGAAGCTTTCTTT.

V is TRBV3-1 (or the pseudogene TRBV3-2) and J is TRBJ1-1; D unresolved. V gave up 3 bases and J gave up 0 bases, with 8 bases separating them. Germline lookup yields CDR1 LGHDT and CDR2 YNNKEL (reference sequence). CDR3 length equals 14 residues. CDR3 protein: CASSQSTVNTEAFF. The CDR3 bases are TGTGCCAGCAGCCAGTCCACGGTGAACACTGAAGCTTTCTTT.

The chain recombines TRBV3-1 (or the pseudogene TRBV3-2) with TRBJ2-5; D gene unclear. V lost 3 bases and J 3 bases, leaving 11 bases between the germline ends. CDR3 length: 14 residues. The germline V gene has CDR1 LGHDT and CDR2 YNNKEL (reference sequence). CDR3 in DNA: TGTGCCAGCAGCCAGACATCTCGAGAAGAGACCCAGTACTTC. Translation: CASSQTSREETQYF.

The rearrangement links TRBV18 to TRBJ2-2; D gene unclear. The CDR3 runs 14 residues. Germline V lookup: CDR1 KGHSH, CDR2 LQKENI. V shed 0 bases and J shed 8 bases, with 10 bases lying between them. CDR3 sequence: CASSPPQRLGELFF. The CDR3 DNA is TGTGCCAGCTCACCACCGCAGAGGCTAGGGGAGCTGTTTTTT. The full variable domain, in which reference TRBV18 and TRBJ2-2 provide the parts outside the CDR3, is NAGVMQNPRHLVRRRGQEARLRCSPMKGHSHVYWYRQLPEEGLKFMVYLQKENIIDESGMPKERFSAEFPKEGPSILRIQQVVRGDSAAYFCASSPPQRLGELFFGEGSRLTVL.

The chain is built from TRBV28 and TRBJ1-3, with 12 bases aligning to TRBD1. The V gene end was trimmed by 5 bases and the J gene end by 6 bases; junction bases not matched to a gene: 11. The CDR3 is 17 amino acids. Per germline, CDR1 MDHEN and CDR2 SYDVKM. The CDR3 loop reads CASSPYWGTGGENTIYF. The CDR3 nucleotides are TGTGCCAGCAGTCCTTACTGGGGGACAGGGGGCGAAAACACCATATATTTT.

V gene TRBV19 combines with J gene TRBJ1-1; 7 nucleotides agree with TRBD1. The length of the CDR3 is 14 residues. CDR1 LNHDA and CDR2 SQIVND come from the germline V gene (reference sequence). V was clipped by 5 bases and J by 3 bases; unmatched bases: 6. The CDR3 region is CASSAGQVYTEAFF. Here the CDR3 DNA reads TGTGCCAGTAGTGCCGGACAGGTATACACTGAAGCTTTCTTT.

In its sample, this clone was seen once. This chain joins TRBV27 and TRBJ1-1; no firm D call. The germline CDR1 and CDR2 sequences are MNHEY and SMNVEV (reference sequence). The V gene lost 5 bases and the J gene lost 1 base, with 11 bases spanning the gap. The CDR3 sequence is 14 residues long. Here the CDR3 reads CASSLRVGNTEAFF. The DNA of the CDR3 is TGTGCCAGCAGTCTCCGAGTTGGGAACACTGAAGCTTTCTTT.

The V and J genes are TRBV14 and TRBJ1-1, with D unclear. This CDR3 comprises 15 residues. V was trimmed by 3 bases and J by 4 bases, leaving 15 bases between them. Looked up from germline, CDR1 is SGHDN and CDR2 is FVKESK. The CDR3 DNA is TGTGCCAGCAGCCAGAGATCGGGAGACACCACTGAAGCTTTCTTT. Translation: CASSQRSGDTTEAFF.

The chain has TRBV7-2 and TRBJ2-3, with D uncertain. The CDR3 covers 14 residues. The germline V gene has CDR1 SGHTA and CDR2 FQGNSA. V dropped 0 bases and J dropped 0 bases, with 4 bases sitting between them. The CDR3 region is CASSLAESTDTQYF. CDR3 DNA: TGTGCCAGCAGCTTAGCGGAGAGCACAGATACGCAGTATTTT. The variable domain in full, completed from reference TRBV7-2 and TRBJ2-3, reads GAGVSQSPSNKVTEKGKDVELRCDPISGHTALYWYRQSLGQGLEFLIYFQGNSAPDKSGLPSDRFSAERTGGSVSTLTIQRTQQEDSAVYLCASSLAESTDTQYFGPGTRLTVL.

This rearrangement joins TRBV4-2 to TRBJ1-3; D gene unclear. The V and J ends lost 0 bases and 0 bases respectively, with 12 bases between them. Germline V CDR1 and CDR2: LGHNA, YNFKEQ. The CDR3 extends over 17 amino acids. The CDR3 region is CASSQDLALFSGNTIYF. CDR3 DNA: TGTGCCAGCAGCCAAGATCTGGCCCTCTTCTCTGGAAACACCATATATTTT.

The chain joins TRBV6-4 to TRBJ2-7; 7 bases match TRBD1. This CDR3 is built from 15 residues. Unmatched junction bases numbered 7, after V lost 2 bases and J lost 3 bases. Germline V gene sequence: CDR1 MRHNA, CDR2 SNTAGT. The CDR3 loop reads CASSDKAGGNYEQYF. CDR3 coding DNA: TGTGCCAGCAGTGACAAAGCAGGGGGTAACTACGAGCAGTACTTC.

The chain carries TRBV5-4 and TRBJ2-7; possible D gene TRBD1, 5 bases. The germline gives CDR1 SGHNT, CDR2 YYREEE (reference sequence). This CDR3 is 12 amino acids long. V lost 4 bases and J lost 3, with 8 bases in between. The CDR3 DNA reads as TGTGCCAGCAGCATACAGGACTACGAGCAGTACTTC. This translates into CASSIQDYEQYF.

CDR3 amino acids: CASSQEDRAWNYGYTF. The CDR3, as DNA: TGTGCCAGCAGCCAAGAGGACAGGGCGTGGAACTATGGCTACACCTTC. The rearrangement joins TRBV3-1 (or the pseudogene TRBV3-2) to TRBJ1-2, with 8 bases that match TRBD1. The J segment lost 2 bases and the V segment lost 0 bases, leaving 5 bases of the junction unmatched. The CDR3 length is 16 residues. The germline CDR1 and CDR2 sequences are LGHDT and YNNKEL (reference sequence).

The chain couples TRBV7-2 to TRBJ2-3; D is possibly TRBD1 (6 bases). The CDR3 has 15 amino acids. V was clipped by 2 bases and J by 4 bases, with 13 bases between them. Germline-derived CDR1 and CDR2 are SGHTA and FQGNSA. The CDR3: CASSLSAGVADTQYF. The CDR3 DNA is TGTGCCAGCAGCTTATCGGCAGGGGTAGCAGATACGCAGTATTTT. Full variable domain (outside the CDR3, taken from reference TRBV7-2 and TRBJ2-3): GAGVSQSPSNKVTEKGKDVELRCDPISGHTALYWYRQSLGQGLEFLIYFQGNSAPDKSGLPSDRFSAERTGGSVSTLTIQRTQQEDSAVYLCASSLSAGVADTQYFGPGTRLTVL.

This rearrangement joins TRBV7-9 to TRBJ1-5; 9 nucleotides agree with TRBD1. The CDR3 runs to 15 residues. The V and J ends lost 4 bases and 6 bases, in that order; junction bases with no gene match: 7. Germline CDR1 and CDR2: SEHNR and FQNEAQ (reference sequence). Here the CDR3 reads CASSSGTGLGQPQHF. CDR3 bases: TGTGCCAGCAGCTCAGGGACAGGGTTGGGTCAGCCCCAGCATTTT.